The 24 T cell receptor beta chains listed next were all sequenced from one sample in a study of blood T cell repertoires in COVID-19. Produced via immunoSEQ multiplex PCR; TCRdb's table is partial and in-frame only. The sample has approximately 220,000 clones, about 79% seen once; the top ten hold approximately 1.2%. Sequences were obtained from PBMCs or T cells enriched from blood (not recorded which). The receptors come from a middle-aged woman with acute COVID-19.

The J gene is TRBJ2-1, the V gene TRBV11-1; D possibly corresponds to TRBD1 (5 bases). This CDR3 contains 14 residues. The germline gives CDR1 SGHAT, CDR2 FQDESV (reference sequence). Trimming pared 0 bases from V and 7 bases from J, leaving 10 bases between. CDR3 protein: CASSLAGASNEQFF. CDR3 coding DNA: TGTGCCAGCAGCTTAGCAGGGGCGAGTAATGAGCAGTTCTTC.

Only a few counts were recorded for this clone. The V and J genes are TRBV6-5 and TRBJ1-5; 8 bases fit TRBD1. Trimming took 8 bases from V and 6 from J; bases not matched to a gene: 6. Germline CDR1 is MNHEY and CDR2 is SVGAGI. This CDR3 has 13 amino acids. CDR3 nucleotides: TGTGCCAGCGAGGCAGGGGGCGGTCAGCCCCAGCATTTT. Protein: CASEAGGGQPQHF.

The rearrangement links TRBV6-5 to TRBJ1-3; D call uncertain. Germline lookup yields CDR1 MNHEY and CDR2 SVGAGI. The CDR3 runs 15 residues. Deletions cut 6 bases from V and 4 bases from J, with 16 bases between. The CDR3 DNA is TGTGCCAGCAGCTCGGACGGACTACTAGGAAACACCATATATTTT. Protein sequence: CASSSDGLLGNTIYF.

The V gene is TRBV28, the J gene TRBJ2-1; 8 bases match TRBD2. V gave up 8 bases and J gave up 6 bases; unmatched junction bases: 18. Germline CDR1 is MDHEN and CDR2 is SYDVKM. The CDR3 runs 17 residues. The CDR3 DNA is TGTGCCAGCGTAGGTAGCGGGATTGGGGTTGGGCTCAATGAGCAGTTCTTC. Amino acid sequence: CASVGSGIGVGLNEQFF.

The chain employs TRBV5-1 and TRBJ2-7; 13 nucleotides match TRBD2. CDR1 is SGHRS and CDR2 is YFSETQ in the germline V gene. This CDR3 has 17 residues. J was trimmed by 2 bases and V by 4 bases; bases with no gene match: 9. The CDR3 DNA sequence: TGCGCCAGCAGCGCCAACCTCGGGACTAGCGGGACCTACGAGCAGTACTTC. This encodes CASSANLGTSGTYEQYF.

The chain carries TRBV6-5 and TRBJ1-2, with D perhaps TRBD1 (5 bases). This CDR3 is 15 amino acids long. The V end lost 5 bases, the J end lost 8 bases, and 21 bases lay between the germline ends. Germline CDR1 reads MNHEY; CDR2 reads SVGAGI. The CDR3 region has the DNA TGTGCCAGCAGTACTAATACCCGGGGGATCTACGGCTACACCTTC. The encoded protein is CASSTNTRGIYGYTF.

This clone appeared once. The CDR3 bases are TGTGCCAGCAGTGCCCGACAGGACCAAGAGACCCAGTACTTC. Translation: CASSARQDQETQYF. V gene TRBV28 combines with J gene TRBJ2-5, with a possible D match to TRBD1 (6 bases). V gave up 5 bases and J gave up 0 bases, with 10 bases separating them. The V gene's germline CDR1 is MDHEN and CDR2 SYDVKM. The CDR3 totals 14 residues.

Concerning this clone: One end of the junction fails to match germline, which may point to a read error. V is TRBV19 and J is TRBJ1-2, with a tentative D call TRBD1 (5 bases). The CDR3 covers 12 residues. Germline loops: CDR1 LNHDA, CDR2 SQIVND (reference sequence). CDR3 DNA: TGTGCCAGTAGCATAGGGGCAAATGGCTACACCTTC. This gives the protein CASSIGANGYTF.

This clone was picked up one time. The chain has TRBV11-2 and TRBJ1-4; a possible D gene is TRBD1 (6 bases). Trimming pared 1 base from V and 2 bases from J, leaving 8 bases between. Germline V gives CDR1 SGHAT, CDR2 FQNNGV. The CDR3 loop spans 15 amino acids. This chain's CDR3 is CASSLVRGTNEKLFF. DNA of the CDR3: TGTGCCAGCAGCTTAGTCAGGGGTACTAATGAAAAACTGTTTTTT.

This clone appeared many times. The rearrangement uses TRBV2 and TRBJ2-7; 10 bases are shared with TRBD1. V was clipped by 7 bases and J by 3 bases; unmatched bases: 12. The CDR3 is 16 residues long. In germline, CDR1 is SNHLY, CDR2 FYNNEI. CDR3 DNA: TGTGCCAGCACCCCCTCGTTTGGGACAGGGGTCTACGAGCAGTACTTC. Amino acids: CASTPSFGTGVYEQYF. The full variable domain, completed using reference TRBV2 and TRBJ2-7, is EPEVTQTPSHQVTQMGQEVILRCVPISNHLYFYWYRQILGQKVEFLVSFYNNEISEKSEIFDDQFSVERPDGSNFTLKIRSTKLEDSAMYFCASTPSFGTGVYEQYFGPGTRLTVT.

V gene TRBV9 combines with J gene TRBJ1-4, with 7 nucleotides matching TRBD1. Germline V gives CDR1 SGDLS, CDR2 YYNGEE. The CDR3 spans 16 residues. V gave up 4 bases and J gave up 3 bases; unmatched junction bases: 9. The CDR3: CASSQTGIGSNEKLFF. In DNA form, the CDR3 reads TGTGCCAGCAGCCAGACAGGGATTGGGTCTAATGAAAAACTGTTTTTT.

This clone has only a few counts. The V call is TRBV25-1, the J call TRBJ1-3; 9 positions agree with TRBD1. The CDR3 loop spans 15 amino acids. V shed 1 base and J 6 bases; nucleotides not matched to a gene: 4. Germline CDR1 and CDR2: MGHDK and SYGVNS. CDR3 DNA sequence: TGTGCCAGCAGTGAATCCGGGGACAGGGAAAACACCATATATTTT. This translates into CASSESGDRENTIYF.

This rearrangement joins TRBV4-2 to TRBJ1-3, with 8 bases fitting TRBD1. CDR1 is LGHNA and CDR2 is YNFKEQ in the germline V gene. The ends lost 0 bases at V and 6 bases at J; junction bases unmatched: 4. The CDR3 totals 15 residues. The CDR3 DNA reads TGTGCCAGCAGCCAAGATTCGGACAGGGCAAACACCATATATTTT. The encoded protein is CASSQDSDRANTIYF.

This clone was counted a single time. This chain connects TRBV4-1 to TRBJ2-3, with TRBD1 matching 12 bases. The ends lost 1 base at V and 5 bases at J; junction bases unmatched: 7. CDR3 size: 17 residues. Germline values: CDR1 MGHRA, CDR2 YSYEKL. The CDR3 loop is CASSQAPGQGALDTQYF. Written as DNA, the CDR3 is TGCGCCAGCAGCCAAGCACCGGGACAGGGGGCTTTAGATACGCAGTATTTT.

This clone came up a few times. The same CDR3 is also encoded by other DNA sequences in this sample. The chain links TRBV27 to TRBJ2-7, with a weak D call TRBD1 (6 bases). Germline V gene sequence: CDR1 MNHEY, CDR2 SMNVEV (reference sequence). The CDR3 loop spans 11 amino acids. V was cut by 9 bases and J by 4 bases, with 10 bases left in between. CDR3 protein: CASSRGYEQYF. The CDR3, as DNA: TGTGCCAGTAGTAGGGGGTACGAGCAGTACTTC.

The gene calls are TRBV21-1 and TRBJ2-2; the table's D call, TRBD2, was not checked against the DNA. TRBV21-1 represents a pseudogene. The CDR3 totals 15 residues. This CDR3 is CPKHSGDPATGELFF. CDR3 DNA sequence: TGTCCCAAGCATAGCGGGGACCCAGCCACCGGGGAGCTGTTTTTT.

CDR3 region: CATSDPREGANYGYTF. CDR3 DNA: TGTGCCACCAGTGATCCCAGGGAGGGCGCGAACTATGGCTACACCTTC. J is TRBJ1-2 and V is TRBV24-1; maybe TRBD1 (5 bases). V lost 3 bases and J lost 2, with 15 bases in between. From germline, CDR1 is KGHDR and CDR2 SFDVKD. This CDR3 spans 16 amino acids.

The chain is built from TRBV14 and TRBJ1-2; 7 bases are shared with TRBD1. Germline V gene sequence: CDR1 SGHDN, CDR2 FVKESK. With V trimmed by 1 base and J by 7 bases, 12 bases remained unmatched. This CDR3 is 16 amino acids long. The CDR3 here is CASSQVFRQGEGGYTF. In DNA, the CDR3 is TGTGCCAGCAGCCAAGTTTTCCGGCAGGGGGAAGGTGGCTACACCTTC. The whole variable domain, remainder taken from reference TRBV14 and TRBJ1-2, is EAGVTQFPSHSVIEKGQTVTLRCDPISGHDNLYWYRRVMGKEIKFLLHFVKESKQDESGMPNNRFLAERTGGTYSTLKVQPAELEDSGVYFCASSQVFRQGEGGYTFGSGTRLTVV.

CDR3 sequence (DNA): TGTGCCATCAGTCCGGGACAGAAATACAATGAGCAGTTCTTC. This encodes CAISPGQKYNEQFF. The rearrangement uses TRBV10-3 and TRBJ2-1; 7 positions agree with TRBD1. CDR3 size: 14 residues. V trimming: 5 bases; J trimming: 4 bases; junction bases outside the gene matches: 5. Per the germline V gene, CDR1 is ENHRY and CDR2 is SYGVKD.

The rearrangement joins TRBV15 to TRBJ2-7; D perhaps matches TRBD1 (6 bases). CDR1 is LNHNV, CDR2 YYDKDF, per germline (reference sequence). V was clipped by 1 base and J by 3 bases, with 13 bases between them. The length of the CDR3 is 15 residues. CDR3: CATSRAGTTNYEQYF. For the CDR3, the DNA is TGTGCCACCAGCAGAGCAGGGACAACAAACTACGAGCAGTACTTC.

The CDR3 protein is CASSAQRSYNSPLHF. The DNA of the CDR3 is TGTGCCAGCAGCGCCCAGCGCTCCTATAATTCACCCCTCCACTTT. The chain is built from TRBV7-6 and TRBJ1-6; D uncertain. The V gene's germline CDR1 is SGHVS and CDR2 FNYEAQ. V was shortened by 5 bases and J by 0 bases, with 8 bases between the two germline ends. The CDR3 extends over 15 amino acids.

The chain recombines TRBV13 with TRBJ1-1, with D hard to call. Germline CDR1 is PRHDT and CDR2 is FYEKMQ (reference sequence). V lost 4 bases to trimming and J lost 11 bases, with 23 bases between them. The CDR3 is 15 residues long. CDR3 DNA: TGTGCCAGCAGCTCCCCCTTGAGTCGGAGAAACTTCGCTTTCTTT. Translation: CASSSPLSRRNFAFF.

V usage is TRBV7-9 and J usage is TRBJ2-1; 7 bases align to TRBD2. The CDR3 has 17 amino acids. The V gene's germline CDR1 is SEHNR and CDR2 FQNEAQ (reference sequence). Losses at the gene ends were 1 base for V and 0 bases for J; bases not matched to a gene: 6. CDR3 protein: CASSLVAGKRSYNEQFF. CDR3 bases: TGTGCCAGCAGCTTAGTAGCGGGTAAGCGCTCCTACAATGAGCAGTTCTTC.

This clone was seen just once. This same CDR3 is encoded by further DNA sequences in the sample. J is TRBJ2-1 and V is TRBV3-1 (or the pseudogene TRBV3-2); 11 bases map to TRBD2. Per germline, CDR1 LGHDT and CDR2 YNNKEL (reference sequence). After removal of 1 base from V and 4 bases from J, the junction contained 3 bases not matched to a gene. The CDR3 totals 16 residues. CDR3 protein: CASSQGGLAGYNEQFF. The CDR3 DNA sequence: TGTGCCAGCAGCCAAGGCGGACTAGCGGGTTACAATGAGCAGTTCTTC.